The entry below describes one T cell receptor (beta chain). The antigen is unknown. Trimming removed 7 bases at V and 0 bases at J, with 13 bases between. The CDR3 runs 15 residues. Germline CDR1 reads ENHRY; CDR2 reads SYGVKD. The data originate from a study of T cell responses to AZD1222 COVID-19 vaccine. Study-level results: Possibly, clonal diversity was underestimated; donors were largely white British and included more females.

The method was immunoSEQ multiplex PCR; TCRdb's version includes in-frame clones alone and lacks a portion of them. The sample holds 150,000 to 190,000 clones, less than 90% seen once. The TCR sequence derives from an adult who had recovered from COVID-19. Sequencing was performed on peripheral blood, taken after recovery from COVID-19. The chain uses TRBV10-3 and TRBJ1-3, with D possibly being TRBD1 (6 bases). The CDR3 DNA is TGTGCCATCACTTTTGAAGGGGGCTCTGGAAACACCATATATTTT. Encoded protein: CAITFEGGSGNTIYF.